This T cell receptor beta chain originates from a study of T cell responses to AZD1222 COVID-19 vaccine. Points on this clone: Its specificity is not known.

General observations from the study: Reportedly, close to half of spike-specific TCRs are directed against unmutated variant regions. Two AZD1222 doses significantly raised spike-specific TCR breadth and depth over controls. There were repertoire samples only from the period after the peak T cell response. Across the whole spike, CD4 TCRs peaked at regions 160-218 and 743-854.

The CDR3 sequence is 17 residues long. Germline V gene lookup returns CDR1 MNHEY and CDR2 SVGEGT. The V end lost 0 bases, the J end lost 1 base, and 13 bases lay between the germline ends. TCRdb keeps only in-frame clones here, not all; method: immunoSEQ multiplex PCR. The sample gives about 92,000 clones, roughly 88% of which show up once; around a fifth is in the top ten. This receptor was identified in an adult in good health. The rearrangement uses TRBV6-2 or TRBV6-3 and TRBJ1-5; no firm D call. This sample comprised peripheral blood, obtained on day 0 of AZD1222 vaccination. The CDR3 bases are TGTGCCAGCAGTTACTCTACGAGGGTGGGAAGCAATCAGCCCCAGCATTTT. Amino acid sequence: CASSYSTRVGSNQPQHF.